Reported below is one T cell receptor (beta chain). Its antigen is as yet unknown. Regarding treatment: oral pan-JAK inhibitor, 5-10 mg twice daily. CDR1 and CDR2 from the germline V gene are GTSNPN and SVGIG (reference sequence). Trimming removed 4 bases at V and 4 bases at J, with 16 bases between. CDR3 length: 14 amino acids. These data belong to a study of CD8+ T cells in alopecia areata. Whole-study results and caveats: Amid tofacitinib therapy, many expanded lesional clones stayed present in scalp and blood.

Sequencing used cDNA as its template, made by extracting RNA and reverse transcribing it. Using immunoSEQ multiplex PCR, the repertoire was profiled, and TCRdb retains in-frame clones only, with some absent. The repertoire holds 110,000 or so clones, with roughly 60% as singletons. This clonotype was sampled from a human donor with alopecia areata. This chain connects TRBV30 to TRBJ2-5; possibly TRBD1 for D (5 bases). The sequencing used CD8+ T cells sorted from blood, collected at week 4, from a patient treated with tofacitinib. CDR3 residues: CAWNSGQGRETQYF. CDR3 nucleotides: TGTGCCTGGAACTCCGGGCAGGGTCGAGAGACCCAGTACTTC. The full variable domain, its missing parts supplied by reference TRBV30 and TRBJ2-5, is SQTIHQWPATLVQPVGSPLSLECTVEGTSNPNLYWYRQAAGRGLQLLFYSVGIGQISSEVPQNLSASRPQDRQFILSSKKLLLSDSGFYLCAWNSGQGRETQYFGPGTRLLVL.